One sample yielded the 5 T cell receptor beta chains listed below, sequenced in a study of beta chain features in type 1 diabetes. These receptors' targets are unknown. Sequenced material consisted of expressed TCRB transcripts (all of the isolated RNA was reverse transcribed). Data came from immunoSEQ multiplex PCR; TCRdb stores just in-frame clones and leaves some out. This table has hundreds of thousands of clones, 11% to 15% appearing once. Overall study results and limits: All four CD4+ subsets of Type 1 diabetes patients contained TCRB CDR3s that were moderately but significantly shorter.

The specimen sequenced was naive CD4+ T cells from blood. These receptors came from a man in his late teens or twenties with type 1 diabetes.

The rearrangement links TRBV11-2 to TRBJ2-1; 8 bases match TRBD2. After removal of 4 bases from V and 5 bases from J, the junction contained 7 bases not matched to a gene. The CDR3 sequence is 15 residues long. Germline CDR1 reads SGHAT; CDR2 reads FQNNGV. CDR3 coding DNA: TGTGCCAGCAGCTCCTTAGCGGGATCCCACAATGAGCAGTTCTTC. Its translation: CASSSLAGSHNEQFF.

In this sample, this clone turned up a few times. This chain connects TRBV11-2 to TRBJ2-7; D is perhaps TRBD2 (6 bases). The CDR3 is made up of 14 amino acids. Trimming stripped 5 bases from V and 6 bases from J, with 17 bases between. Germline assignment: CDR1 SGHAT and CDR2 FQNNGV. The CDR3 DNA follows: TGTGCCAGCAGCCGTGGAGGGTTTAGGGGCGAGCAGTACTTC. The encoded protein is CASSRGGFRGEQYF.

CDR3 bases: TGTGCCAGCAGTCCGACAGGGGGCAGCACCGGGGAGCTGTTTTTT. Translated, it gives CASSPTGGSTGELFF. This chain joins TRBV7-3 and TRBJ2-2, with 10 bases that match TRBD1. J was trimmed by 4 bases and V by 6 bases; bases with no gene match: 5. The CDR3 consists of 15 residues. Germline V gene sequence: CDR1 SGHTA, CDR2 FQGTGA. Using reference TRBV7-3 and TRBJ2-2 for the parts outside the CDR3, the full variable domain is GAGVSQTPSNKVTEKGKYVELRCDPISGHTALYWYRQSLGQGPEFLIYFQGTGAADDSGLPNDRFFAVRPEGSVSTLKIQRTERGDSAVYLCASSPTGGSTGELFFGEGSRLTVL.

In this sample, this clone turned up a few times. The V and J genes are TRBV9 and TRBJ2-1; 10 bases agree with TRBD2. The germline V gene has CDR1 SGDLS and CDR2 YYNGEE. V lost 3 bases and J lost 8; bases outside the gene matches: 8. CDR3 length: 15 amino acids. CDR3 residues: CASSDSGRARYEQFF. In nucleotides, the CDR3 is TGTGCCAGCAGCGACAGCGGGAGGGCCAGGTATGAGCAGTTCTTC.

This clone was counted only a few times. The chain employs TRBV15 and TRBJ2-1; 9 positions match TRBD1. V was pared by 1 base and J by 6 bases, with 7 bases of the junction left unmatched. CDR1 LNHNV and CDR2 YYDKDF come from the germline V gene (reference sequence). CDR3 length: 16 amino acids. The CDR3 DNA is TGTGCCACCAGCAGAGGGTCGGGACAGGGCCGCAATGAGCAGTTCTTC. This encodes CATSRGSGQGRNEQFF.